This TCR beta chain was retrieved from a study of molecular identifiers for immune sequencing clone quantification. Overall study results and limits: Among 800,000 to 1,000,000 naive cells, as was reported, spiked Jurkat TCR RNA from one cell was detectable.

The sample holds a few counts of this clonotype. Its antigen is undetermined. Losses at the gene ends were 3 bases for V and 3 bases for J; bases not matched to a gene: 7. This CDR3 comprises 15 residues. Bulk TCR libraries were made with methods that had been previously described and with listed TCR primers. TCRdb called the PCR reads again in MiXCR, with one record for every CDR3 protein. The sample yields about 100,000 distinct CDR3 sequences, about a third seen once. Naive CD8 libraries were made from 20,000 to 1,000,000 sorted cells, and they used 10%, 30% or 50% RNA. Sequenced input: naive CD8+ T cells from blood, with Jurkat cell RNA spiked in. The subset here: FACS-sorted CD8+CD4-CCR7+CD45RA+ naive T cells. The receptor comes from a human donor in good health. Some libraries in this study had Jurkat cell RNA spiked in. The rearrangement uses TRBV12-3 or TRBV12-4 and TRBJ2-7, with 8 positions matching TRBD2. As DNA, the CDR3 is TGTGCCAGCAGTTTTGTTTTGGGACTAGACTACGAGCAGTACTTC. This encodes CASSFVLGLDYEQYF.